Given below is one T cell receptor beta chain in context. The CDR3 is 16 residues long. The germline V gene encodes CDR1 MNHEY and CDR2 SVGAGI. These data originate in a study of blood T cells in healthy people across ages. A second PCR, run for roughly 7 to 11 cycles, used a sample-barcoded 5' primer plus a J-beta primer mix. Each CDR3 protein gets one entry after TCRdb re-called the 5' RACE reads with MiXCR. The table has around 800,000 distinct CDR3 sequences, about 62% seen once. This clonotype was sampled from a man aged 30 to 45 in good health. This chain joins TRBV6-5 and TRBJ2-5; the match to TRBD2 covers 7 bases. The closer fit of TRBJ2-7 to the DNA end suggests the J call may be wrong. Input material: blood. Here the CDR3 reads CASSLTGQRGSYEQYF. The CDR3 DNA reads TGTGCCAGCAGCCTTACAGGCCAGCGGGGATCCTACGAGCAGTACTTC.